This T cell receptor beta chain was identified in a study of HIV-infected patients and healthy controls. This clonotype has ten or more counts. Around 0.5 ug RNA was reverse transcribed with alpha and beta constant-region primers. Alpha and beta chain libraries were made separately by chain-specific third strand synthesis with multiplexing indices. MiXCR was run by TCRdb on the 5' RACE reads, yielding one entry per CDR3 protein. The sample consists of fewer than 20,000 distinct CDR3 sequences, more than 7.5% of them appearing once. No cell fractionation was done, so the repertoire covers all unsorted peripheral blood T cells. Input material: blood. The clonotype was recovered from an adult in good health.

The CDR3 nucleotides are TGTGCCAGCAGCTTGGAACAGTTCGTCTCTGGAAACACCATATATTTT. Translating it yields CASSLEQFVSGNTIYF. The chain carries TRBV5-5 and TRBJ1-3; D is unresolved. The CDR3 has 16 residues. The germline V gene encodes CDR1 SGHKS and CDR2 YYEKEE (reference sequence). V was pared by 0 bases and J by 0 bases, with 10 bases between.